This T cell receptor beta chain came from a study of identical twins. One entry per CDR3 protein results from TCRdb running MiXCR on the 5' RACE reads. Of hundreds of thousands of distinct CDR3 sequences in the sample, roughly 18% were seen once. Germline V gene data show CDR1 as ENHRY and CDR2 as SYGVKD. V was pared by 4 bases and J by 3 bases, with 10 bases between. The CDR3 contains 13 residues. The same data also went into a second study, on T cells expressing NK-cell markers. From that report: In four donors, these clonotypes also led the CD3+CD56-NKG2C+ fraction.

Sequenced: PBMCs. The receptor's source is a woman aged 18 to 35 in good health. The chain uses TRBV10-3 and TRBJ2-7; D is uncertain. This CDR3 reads CAISGPEGYEQYF. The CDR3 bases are TGTGCCATCAGTGGACCCGAAGGCTACGAGCAGTACTTC.